Listed below are T cell receptor beta chains from one sample, sequenced in a study of T cell repertoires in cytomegalovirus infection. The antigens of these receptors remain unknown. TCRdb independently ran MiXCR on the reads; one entry per CDR3 protein. The sample has about 900,000 distinct CDR3 sequences, about a third seen once. Material: cultured CD8+ T cells from PBMCs, obtained from culture after CMV antigen stimulation. These TCRs come from a human donor in good health (CMV status not recorded). Some clones in this sample may be carry-over from other donors' samples. Both conserved end residues are part of each CDR3. The order of the fields is V gene, J gene, clone size, D gene, CDR3 DNA, CDR3 protein. A D gene is named only where the DNA matches it firmly. Where a row states a size, it is once, few, many or the class of an expanded clone; other rows omit it.

>TRBV10-1|TRBJ2-1|NA|NA
TGCGCCAGCAGTGAGTTTGGAGGGGGGTACAATGAGCAGTTCTTC
CASSEFGGGYNEQFF
>TRBV27|TRBJ2-3|NA|TRBD2
TGTGCCAGCAGTTGGGAGACTAGCCCGGGTACGCAGTATTTT
CASSWETSPGTQYF
>TRBV7-8|TRBJ1-5|many|TRBD1
TGTGCCAGCAGCTTAGCACAGGGGTCTCAGCCCCAGCATTTT
CASSLAQGSQPQHF
>TRBV6-5|TRBJ2-6|NA|NA
TGTGCCAGCAGTTACGTCCCGAACTACTTCACAGAATCCTCTGGGGCCAACGTCCTGACTTTC
CASSYVPNYFTESSGANVLTF
>TRBV7-9|TRBJ2-1|NA|NA
TGTGCCAGCAGCTTAGAAAAGGACTACAATGAGCAGTTCTTC
CASSLEKDYNEQFF
>TRBV7-2|TRBJ1-5|many|NA
TGTGCCAGCAGCGCGGGGACATCTAGCAATCAGCCCCAGCATTTT
CASSAGTSSNQPQHF
>TRBV7-8|TRBJ1-1|many|NA
TGTGCCAGCAGCCGAGGGCGGGGGGGCGGCATGAACACTGAAGCTTTCTTT
CASSRGRGGGMNTEAFF
>TRBV5-4|TRBJ2-5|NA|NA
TGTGCCAGCAGCGAGGGGGGAGAAGAGACCCAGTACTTC
CASSEGGEETQYF
>TRBV5-4|TRBJ2-2|NA|NA
TGTGCCAGCAGCTGGGTCGGACCGAACACCGGGGAGCTGTTTTTT
CASSWVGPNTGELFF
>TRBV6-1|TRBJ1-6|few|NA
TGTGCCAGCAGTGGGACAGCTTCAAATTCACCCCTCCACTTT
CASSGTASNSPLHF
>TRBV27|TRBJ2-1|NA|TRBD2
TGTGCCAGCAGTGCCCCGGGACTAGCTCAAGATGAGCAGTTCTTC
CASSAPGLAQDEQFF
>TRBV2|TRBJ1-1|NA|NA
TGTGCCAGCATTCAGGTTGACACTGAAGCTTTCTTT
CASIQVDTEAFF
>TRBV6-6|TRBJ1-1|NA|TRBD1
TGTGCCAGCAGTTACGGGACAGGGAGAACTGAAGCTTTCTTT
CASSYGTGRTEAFF
>TRBV20-1|TRBJ1-3|few|TRBD1
TGCAGTGCGAGCACAGGGGGAACGGGAAACACCATATATTTT
CSASTGGTGNTIYF
>TRBV29-1|TRBJ1-1|NA|NA
TGCAGCGTGTGGGTGACTGAAGCTTTCTTT
CSVWVTEAFF
>TRBV19|TRBJ1-2|few|TRBD1
TGTGCCAGCCTACAGGGGGGTAATGGCTACACCTTC
CASLQGGNGYTF
>TRBV7-3|TRBJ2-3|many|NA
NA
CASSFGPGGPDTQYF
>TRBV7-2|TRBJ1-1|many|NA
TGTGCCAGCAGCTTAGATATGTCGAACACTGAAGCTTTCTTT
CASSLDMSNTEAFF
>TRBV27|TRBJ2-5|NA|NA
TGTGCCAACAGTCCGCCCCAGGGTTACCAAGAGACCCAGTACTTC
CANSPPQGYQETQYF
>TRBV27|TRBJ2-3|NA|TRBD2
TGTGCCAGCAGTCCCATTGGGCTAGCGGAGGGGCTGAGCACAGATACGCAGTATTTT
CASSPIGLAEGLSTDTQYF
>TRBV6-2/TRBV6-3|TRBJ1-5|NA|NA
TGTGCCAGCAGTTACGGGGCGACGTTGAATCAGCCCCAGCATTTT
CASSYGATLNQPQHF
>TRBV7-2|TRBJ2-1|few|NA
TGTGCCAGCAGCTTGACGGAGATTAATGAGCAGTTCTTC
CASSLTEINEQFF
>TRBV7-9|TRBJ2-3|few|NA
TGTGCCAGCAGCTTAGCGGGGGATCGAACAGATACGCAGTATTTT
CASSLAGDRTDTQYF
>TRBV15|TRBJ1-5|NA|NA
TGTGCCACCAGCATAGCCAGACAGTTCAATCAGCCCCAGCATTTT
CATSIARQFNQPQHF
>TRBV7-6|TRBJ1-1|few|NA
TGTGCCAGCAGCCCGTTGGGAGAGAACACTGAAGCTTTCTTT
CASSPLGENTEAFF
>TRBV24-1|TRBJ1-1|NA|NA
TGTGCCACCACCCCCGGGGCAAGAAAAGAGGAAGACACTGAAGCTTTCTTT
CATTPGARKEEDTEAFF
>TRBV7-6|TRBJ1-1|few|NA
TGTGCCAGCAGCTTAGCGTGGGGGCGGGGGACTGAAGCTTTCTTT
CASSLAWGRGTEAFF
>TRBV4-2|TRBJ1-2|few|NA
TGTGCCAGCAGCTTCCCAGGGGCCGGCTATGGCTACACCTTC
CASSFPGAGYGYTF
>TRBV27|TRBJ1-5|NA|TRBD1
TGTGCCAGCACCCCGACAGGGAAGAGTCAGCCCCAGCATTTT
CASTPTGKSQPQHF
>TRBV20-1|TRBJ1-2|NA|TRBD1
TGCAGTGCGCCTCGGACAGGGAAGGGGAGCTACACCTTC
CSAPRTGKGSYTF
>TRBV7-9|TRBJ1-2|NA|TRBD1
TGTGCCAGCAGCTTAGTACAGGGGGCATACTATGGCTACACCTTC
CASSLVQGAYYGYTF
>TRBV6-5|TRBJ2-7|few|NA
TGTGCCAGCCAACTGGTCCCCGGCGAGCAGTACTTC
CASQLVPGEQYF
>TRBV9|TRBJ2-1|NA|NA
TGTGCCAGCAGCGTTGACGGATCAAATGAGCAGTTCTTC
CASSVDGSNEQFF